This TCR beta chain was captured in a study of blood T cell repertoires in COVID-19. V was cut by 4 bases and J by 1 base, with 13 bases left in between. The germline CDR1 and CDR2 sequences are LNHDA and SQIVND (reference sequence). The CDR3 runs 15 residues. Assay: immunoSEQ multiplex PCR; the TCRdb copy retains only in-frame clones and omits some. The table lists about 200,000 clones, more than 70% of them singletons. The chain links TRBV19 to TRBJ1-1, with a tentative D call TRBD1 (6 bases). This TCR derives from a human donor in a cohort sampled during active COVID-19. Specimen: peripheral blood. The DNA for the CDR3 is TGTGCCAGTAGTACTGGACAGTTTGAGAACACTGAAGCTTTCTTT. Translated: CASSTGQFENTEAFF.